This TCR beta chain was recovered during a study of vaccination effects on CD4 cells after COVID-19. Study context: After the second dose, samples were taken at median day 72.

The method was immunoSEQ multiplex PCR; TCRdb's version includes in-frame clones alone and lacks a portion of them. The table records some 15,000 clones, about 75% of them present only once. Of note for this clone: Its antigen is unknown.

Expansion of antigen-specific CD4+ T cells with viral peptide pools was carried out by the ViraFEST assay before sequencing. Once cultured for approximately eleven days, the cells underwent separation to obtain CD4+ T cells. Subjects were given two BNT162b2 or mRNA-1273 vaccine doses. Prior SARS-CoV-2 infection was absent in the vaccine recipients, as shown by negative nucleocapsid antibodies. Culturing of about 2 million PBMC per well took place with approximately 10 IU/ml IL-2 and around 10 ug/ml peptides. Study conclusions and caveats: Long after vaccination, the clones induced by infection and by vaccine shrank markedly in size.

Germline V lookup: CDR1 SNHLY, CDR2 FYNNEI. The CDR3 is 14 residues long. With 4 bases clipped from V and 4 bases from J, the junction kept 2 bases outside the gene matches. This TCR derives from a human donor who received a COVID-19 vaccine. The chain joins TRBV2 to TRBJ2-2, with 8 bases that match TRBD1. The sample consisted of CD4+ T cells from PBMCs cultured with HCoV-NL63 spike peptides, taken after COVID-19 vaccination. CDR3 DNA: TGTGCCAGCAGTGCAACAGGGGGCACCGGGGAGCTGTTTTTT. Amino acids: CASSATGGTGELFF.